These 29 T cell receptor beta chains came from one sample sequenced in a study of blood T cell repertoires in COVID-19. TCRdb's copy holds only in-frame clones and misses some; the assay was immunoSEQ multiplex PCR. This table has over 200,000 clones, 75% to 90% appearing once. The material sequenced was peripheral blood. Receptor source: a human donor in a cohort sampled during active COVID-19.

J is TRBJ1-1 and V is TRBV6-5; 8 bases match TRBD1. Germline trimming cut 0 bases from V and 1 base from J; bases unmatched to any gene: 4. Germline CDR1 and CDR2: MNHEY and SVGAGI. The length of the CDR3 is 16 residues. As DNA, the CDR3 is TGTGCCAGCAGTTACTCCCAGGGGGCACGGAACACTGAAGCTTTCTTT. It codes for CASSYSQGARNTEAFF.

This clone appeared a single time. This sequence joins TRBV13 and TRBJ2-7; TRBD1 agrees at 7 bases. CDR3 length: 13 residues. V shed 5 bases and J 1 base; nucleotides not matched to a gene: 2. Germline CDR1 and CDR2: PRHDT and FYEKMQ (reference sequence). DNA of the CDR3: TGTGCCAGCAGCGTGACAGGGTCCTACGAGCAGTACTTC. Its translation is CASSVTGSYEQYF.

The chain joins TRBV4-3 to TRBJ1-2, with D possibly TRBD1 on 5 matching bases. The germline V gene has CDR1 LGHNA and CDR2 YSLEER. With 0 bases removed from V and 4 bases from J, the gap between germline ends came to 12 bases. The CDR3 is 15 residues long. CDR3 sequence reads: CASSQDRGGVYGYTF. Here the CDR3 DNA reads TGCGCCAGCAGCCAAGATCGAGGAGGGGTCTATGGCTACACCTTC.

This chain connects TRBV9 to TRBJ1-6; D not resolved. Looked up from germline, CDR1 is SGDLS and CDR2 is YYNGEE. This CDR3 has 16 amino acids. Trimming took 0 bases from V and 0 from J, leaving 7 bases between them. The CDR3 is CASSVAGSSYNSPLHF. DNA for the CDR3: TGTGCCAGCAGCGTAGCCGGGAGCTCCTATAATTCACCCCTCCACTTT.

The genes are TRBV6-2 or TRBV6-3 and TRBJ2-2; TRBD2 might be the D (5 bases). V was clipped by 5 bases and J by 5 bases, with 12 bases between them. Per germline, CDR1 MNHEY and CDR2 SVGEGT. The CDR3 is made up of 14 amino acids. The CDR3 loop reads CASSDPRETGELFF. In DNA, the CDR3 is TGTGCCAGCAGTGATCCTAGGGAGACCGGGGAGCTGTTTTTT.

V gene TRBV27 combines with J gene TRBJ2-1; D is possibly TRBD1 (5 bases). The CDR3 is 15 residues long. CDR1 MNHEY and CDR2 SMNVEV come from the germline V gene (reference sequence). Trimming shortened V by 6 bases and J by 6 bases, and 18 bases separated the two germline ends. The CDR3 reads CASRLLGRVGNEQFF. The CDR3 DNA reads TGTGCCAGCAGGCTCTTGGGCAGGGTAGGCAATGAGCAGTTCTTC.

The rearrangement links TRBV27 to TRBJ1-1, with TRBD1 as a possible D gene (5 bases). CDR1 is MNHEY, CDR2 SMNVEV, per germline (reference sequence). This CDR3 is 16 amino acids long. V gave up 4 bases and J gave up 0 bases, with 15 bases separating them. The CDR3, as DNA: TGTGCCAGCAGTTCAGGGCTCCCCTTCATGAACACTGAAGCTTTCTTT. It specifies CASSSGLPFMNTEAFF.

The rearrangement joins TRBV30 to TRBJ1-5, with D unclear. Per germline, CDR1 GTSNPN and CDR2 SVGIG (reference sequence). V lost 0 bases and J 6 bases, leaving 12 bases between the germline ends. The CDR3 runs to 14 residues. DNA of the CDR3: TGTGCCTGGAGTGTACACGGGGTGGTTCAGCCCCAGCATTTT. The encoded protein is CAWSVHGVVQPQHF.

The DNA of the CDR3 is TGTGCCAGCAGCTTAAGGACTAGCGACCCGAGTTCATCCGAGCAGTACTTC. As protein: CASSLRTSDPSSSEQYF. V is TRBV7-2 and J is TRBJ2-7, with 9 bases lining up with TRBD2. The germline V gene encodes CDR1 SGHTA and CDR2 FQGNSA. The V segment lost 2 bases and the J segment 6 bases; nucleotides outside the gene matches: 14. This CDR3 comprises 17 residues.

The CDR3 DNA is TGTGCCAGCAGCGGGGCCTTTTTGAGAGAGACCCAGTACTTC. Its translation: CASSGAFLRETQYF. The V call is TRBV9, the J call TRBJ2-5, with D unclear. Per the germline V gene, CDR1 is SGDLS and CDR2 is YYNGEE. CDR3 length: 14 amino acids. V gave up 3 bases and J gave up 4 bases, with 13 bases separating them.

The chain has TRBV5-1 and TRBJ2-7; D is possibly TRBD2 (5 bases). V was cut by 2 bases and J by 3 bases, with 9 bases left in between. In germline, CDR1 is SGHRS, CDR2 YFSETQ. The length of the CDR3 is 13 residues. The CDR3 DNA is TGCGCCAGCAGCTTTGAGGGCCACTACGAGCAGTACTTC. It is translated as CASSFEGHYEQYF.

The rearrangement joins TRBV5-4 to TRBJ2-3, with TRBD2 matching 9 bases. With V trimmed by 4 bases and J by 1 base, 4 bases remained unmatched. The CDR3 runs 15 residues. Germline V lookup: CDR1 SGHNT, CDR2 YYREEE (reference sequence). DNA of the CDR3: TGTGCCAGCAGCCATAGCGGGAGAGGCACAGATACGCAGTATTTT. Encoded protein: CASSHSGRGTDTQYF. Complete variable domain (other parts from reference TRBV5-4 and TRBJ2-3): ETGVTQSPTHLIKTRGQQVTLRCSSQSGHNTVSWYQQALGQGPQFIFQYYREEENGRGNFPPRFSGLQFPNYSSELNVNALELDDSALYLCASSHSGRGTDTQYFGPGTRLTVL.

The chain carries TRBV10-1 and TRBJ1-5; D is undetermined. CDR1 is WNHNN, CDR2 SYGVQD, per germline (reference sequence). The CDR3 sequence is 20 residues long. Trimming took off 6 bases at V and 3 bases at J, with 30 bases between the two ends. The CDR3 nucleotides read TGCGCCAGCAGAGGCCCCCCTGCGGGATTGTTGAAGCGCCCCAATCAGCCCCAGCATTTT. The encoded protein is CASRGPPAGLLKRPNQPQHF.

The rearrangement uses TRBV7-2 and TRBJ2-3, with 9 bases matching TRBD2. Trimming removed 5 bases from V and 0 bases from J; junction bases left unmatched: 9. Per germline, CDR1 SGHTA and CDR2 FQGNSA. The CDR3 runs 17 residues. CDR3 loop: CASSRQSTSGSTDTQYF. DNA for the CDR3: TGTGCCAGCAGCCGCCAGAGTACTAGCGGGAGCACAGATACGCAGTATTTT.

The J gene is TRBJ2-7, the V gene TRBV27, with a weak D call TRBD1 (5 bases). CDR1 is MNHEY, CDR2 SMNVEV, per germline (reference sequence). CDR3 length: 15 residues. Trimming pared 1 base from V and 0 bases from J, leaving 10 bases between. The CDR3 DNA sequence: TGTGCCAGCAGTTTATGGGGCAGGAGCTCCTACGAGCAGTACTTC. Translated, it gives CASSLWGRSSYEQYF.

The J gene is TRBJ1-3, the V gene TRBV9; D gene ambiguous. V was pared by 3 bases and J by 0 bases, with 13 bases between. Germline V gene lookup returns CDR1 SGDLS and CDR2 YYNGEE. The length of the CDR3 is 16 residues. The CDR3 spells CASSGLQSSSGNTIYF. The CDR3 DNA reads TGTGCCAGCAGCGGCCTCCAGTCTAGCTCTGGAAACACCATATATTTT. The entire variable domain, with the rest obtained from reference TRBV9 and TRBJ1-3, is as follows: DSGVTQTPKHLITATGQRVTLRCSPRSGDLSVYWYQQSLDQGLQFLIQYYNGEERAKGNILERFSAQQFPDLHSELNLSSLELGDSALYFCASSGLQSSSGNTIYFGEGSWLTVV.

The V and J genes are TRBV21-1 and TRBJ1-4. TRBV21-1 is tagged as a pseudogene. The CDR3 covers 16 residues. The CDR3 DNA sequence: TGTGCCAGCAGCCCCCATCGGGGGAGGCCTAATGAAAAACTGTTTTTT. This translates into CASSPHRGRPNEKLFF.

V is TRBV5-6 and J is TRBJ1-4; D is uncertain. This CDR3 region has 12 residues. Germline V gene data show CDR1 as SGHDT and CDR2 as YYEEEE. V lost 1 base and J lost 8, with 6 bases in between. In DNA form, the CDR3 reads TGTGCCAGCAGCTTGACTGCGGAAAAACTGTTTTTT. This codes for CASSLTAEKLFF.

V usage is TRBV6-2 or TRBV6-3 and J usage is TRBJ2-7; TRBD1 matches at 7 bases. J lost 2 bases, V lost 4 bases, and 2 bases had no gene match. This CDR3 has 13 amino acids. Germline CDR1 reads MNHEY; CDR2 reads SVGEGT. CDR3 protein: CASSSQGAYEQYF. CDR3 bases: TGTGCCAGCAGTTCTCAGGGGGCCTACGAGCAGTACTTC.

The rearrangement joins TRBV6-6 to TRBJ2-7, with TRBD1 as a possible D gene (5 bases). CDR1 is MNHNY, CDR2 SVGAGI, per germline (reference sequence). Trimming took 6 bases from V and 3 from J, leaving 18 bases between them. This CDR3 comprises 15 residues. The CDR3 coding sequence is TGTGCCAGCAGACGTCCGGCAGACAGAAGCTACGAGCAGTACTTC. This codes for CASRRPADRSYEQYF.

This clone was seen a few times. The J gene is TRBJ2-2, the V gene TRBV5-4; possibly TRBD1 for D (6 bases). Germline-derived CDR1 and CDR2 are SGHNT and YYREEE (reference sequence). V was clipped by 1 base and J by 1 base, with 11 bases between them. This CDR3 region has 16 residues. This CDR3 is CASSLSTGKNTGELFF. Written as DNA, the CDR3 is TGTGCCAGCAGCTTGAGCACAGGGAAGAACACCGGGGAGCTGTTTTTT. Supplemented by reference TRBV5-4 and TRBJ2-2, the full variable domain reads ETGVTQSPTHLIKTRGQQVTLRCSSQSGHNTVSWYQQALGQGPQFIFQYYREEENGRGNFPPRFSGLQFPNYSSELNVNALELDDSALYLCASSLSTGKNTGELFFGEGSRLTVL.

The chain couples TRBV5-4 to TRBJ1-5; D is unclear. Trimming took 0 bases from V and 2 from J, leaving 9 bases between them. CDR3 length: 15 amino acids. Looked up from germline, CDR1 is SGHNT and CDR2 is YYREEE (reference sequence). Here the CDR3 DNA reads TGTGCCAGCAGCTTGGGCCCCGGTGGCAATCAGCCCCAGCATTTT. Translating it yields CASSLGPGGNQPQHF.

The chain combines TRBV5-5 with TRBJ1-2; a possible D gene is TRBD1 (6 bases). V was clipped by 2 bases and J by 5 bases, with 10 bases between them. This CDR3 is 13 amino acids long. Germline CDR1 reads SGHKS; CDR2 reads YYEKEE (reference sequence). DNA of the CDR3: TGTGCCAGCAGCTTCGGGACAAAGTATGGCTACACCTTC. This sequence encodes CASSFGTKYGYTF.

The CDR3 loop is CASSPSKNIQYF. CDR3 in DNA: TGTGCCAGCAGCCCGTCGAAAAACATTCAGTACTTC. This chain links TRBV5-4 with TRBJ2-4; no firm D call. Per germline, CDR1 SGHNT and CDR2 YYREEE (reference sequence). The V gene lost 4 bases and the J gene lost 4 bases, with 6 bases spanning the gap. The CDR3 is 12 amino acids. The variable domain in full, completed from reference TRBV5-4 and TRBJ2-4, reads ETGVTQSPTHLIKTRGQQVTLRCSSQSGHNTVSWYQQALGQGPQFIFQYYREEENGRGNFPPRFSGLQFPNYSSELNVNALELDDSALYLCASSPSKNIQYFGAGTRLSVL.

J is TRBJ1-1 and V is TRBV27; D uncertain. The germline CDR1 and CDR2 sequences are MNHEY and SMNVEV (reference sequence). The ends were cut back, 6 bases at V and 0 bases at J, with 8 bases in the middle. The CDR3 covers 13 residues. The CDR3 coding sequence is TGTGCCAGCAGCCGGACTGTGAACACTGAAGCTTTCTTT. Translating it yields CASSRTVNTEAFF.

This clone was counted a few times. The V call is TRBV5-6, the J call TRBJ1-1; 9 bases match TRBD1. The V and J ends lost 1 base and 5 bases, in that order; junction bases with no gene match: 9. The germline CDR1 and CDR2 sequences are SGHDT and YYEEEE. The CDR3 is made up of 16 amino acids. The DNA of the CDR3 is TGTGCCAGCAGCTTGTTACAGGGGGCCCGCGGGACTGAAGCTTTCTTT. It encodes CASSLLQGARGTEAFF.

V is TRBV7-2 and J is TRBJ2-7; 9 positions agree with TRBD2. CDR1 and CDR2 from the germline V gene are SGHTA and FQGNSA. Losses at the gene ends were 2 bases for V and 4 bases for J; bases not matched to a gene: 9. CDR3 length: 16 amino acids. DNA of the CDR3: TGTGCCAGCAGCTTACGGCTAGCGGGAAAAAAATACGAGCAGTACTTC. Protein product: CASSLRLAGKKYEQYF.

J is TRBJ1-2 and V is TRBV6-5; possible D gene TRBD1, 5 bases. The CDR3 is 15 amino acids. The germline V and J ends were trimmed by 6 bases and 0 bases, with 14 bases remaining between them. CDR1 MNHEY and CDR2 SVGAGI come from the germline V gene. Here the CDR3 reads CASSLLRTTNYGYTF. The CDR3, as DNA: TGTGCCAGCAGCCTGCTCCGGACAACTAACTATGGCTACACCTTC.

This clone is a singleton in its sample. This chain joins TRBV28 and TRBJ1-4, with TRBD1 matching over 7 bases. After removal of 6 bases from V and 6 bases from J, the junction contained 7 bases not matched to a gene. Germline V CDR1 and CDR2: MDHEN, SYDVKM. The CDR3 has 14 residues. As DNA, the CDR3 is TGTGCCAGCAGCTCGACAGGGTTGGATGAAAAACTGTTTTTT. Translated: CASSSTGLDEKLFF.